The present T cell receptor (beta chain) was sequenced within a study of post-analysis software for immune sequencing data. Unmatched junction bases numbered 10, after V lost 3 bases and J lost 4 bases. The length of the CDR3 is 16 residues. CDR1 is SQVTM, CDR2 ANQGSEA, per germline. Unique molecular identifiers tagged the TCR beta cDNA libraries. The T cell input of about 1 to 10 million gave roughly 0.5 million cDNA molecules. In TCRdb, the PCR reads were re-called with MiXCR into one record per CDR3 protein. The top ten clones hold roughly 4.9% of a sample with about 770,000 distinct CDR3 sequences, more than 45% of them seen once. Study outcomes and limitations: Among several TRBV segments more frequent in patients than controls were TRBV5-6, TRBV5-1 and TRBV20-1.

This clonotype was seen a handful of times. No antigen is known for it. The specimen sequenced was blood. The sequence was obtained from a girl aged 5 to 17 with multiple sclerosis. The chain employs TRBV29-1 and TRBJ2-5; 11 nucleotides align to TRBD2. CDR3 protein: CSVEDKIAGGAETQYF. In nucleotides, the CDR3 is TGCAGCGTTGAGGACAAAATAGCGGGAGGGGCAGAGACCCAGTACTTC.